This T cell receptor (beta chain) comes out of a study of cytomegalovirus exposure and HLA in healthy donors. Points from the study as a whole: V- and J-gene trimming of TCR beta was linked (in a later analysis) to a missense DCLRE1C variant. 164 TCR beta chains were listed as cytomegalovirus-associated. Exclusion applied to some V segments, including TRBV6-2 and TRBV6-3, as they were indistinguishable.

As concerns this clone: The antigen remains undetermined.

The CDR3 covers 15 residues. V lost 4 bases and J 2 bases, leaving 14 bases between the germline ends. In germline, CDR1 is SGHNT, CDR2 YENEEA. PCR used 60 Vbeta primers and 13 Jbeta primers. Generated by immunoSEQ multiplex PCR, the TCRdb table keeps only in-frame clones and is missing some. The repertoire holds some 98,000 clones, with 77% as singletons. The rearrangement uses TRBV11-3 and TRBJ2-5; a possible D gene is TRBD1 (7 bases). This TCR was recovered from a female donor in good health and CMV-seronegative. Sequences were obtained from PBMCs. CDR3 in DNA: TGTGCCAGCAGCTCGCGCGGGACAGTACAAGAGACCCAGTACTTC. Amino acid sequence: CASSSRGTVQETQYF.